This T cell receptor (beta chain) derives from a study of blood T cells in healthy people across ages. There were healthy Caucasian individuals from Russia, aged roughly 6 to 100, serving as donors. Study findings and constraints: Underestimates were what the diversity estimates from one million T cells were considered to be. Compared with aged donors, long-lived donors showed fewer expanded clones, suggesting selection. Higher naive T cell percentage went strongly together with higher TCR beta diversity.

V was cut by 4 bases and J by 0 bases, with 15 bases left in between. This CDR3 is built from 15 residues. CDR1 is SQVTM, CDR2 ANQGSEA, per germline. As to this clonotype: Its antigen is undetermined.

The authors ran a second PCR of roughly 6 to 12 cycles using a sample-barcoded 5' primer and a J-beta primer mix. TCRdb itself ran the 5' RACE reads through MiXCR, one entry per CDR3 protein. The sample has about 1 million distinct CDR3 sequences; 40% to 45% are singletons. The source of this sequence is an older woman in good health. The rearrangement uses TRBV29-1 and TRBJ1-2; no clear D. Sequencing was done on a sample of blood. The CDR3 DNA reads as TGCAGCGTTGCCTCCGGGGAGTTAGCTAACTATGGCTACACCTTC. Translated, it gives CSVASGELANYGYTF.